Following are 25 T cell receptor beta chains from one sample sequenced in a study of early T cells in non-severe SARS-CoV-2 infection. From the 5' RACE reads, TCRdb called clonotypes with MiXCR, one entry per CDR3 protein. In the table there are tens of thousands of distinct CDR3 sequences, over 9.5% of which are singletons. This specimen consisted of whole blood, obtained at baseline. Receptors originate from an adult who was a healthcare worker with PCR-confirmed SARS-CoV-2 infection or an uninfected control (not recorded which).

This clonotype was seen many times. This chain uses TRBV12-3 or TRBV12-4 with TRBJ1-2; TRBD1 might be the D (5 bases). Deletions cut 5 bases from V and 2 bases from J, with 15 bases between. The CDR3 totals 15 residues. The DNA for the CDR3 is TGTGCCAGCAGTCACCCCACGGGGCGAAACTATGGCTACACCTTC. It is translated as CASSHPTGRNYGYTF.

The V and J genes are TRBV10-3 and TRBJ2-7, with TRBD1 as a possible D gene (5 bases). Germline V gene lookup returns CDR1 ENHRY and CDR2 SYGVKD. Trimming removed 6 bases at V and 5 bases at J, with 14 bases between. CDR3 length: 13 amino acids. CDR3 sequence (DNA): TGTGCCATCAGGGCGCAGGGTGAAGACGAGCAGTACTTC. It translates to CAIRAQGEDEQYF.

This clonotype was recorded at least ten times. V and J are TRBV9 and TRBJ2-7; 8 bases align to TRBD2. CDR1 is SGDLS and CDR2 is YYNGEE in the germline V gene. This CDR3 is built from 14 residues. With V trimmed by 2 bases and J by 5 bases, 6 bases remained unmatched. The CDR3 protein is CASSVGGGTDEQYF. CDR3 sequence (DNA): TGTGCCAGCAGCGTCGGCGGGGGGACCGACGAGCAGTACTTC.

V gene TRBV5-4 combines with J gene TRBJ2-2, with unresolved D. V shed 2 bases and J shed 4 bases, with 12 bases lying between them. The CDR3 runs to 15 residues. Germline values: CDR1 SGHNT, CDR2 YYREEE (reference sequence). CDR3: CASSFYGPGTGELFF. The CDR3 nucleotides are TGTGCCAGCAGCTTCTACGGACCGGGCACCGGGGAGCTGTTTTTT.

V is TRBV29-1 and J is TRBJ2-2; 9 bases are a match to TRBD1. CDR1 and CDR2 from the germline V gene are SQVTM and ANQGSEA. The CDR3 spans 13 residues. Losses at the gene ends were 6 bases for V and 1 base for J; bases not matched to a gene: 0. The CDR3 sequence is CSVDRGNTGELFF. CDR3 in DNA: TGCAGCGTGGACAGGGGGAACACCGGGGAGCTGTTTTTT.

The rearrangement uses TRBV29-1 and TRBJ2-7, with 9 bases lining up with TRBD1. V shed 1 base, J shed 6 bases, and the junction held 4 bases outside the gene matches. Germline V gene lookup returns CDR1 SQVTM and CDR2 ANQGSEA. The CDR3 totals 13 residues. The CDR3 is CSVEVRQGGEQYF. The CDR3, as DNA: TGCAGCGTTGAAGTGAGACAGGGGGGCGAGCAGTACTTC.

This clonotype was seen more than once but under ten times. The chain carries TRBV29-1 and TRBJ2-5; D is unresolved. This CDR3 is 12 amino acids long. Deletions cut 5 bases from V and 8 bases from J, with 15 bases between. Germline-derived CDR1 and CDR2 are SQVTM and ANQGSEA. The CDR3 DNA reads TGCAGCGTTCGGACGGATGGGTTTACCCAGTACTTC. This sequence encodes CSVRTDGFTQYF.

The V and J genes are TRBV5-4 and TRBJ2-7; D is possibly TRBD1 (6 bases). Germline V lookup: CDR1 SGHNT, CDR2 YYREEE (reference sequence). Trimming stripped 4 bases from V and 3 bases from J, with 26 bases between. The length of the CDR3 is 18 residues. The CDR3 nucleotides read TGTGCCAGCAGCATTGGGGGCAGGGGAAGGGCGACTAACTACGAGCAGTACTTC. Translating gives CASSIGGRGRATNYEQYF. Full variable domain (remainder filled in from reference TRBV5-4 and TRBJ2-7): ETGVTQSPTHLIKTRGQQVTLRCSSQSGHNTVSWYQQALGQGPQFIFQYYREEENGRGNFPPRFSGLQFPNYSSELNVNALELDDSALYLCASSIGGRGRATNYEQYFGPGTRLTVT.

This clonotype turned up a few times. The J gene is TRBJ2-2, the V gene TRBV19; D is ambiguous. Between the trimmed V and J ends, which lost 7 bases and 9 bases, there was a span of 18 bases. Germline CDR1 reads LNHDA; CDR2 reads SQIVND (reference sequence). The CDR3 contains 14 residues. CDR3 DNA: TGTGCCAGTACCCTGGGAAGGAGTGGACGGGAGCTGTTTTTT. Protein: CASTLGRSGRELFF. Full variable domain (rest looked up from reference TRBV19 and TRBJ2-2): DGGITQSPKYLFRKEGQNVTLSCEQNLNHDAMYWYRQDPGQGLRLIYYSQIVNDFQKGDIAEGYSVSREKKESFPLTVTSAQKNPTAFYLCASTLGRSGRELFFGEGSRLTVL.

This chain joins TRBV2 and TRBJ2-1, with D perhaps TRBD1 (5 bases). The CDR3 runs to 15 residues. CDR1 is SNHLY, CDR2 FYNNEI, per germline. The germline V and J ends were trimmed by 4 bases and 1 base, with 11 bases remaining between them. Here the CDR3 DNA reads TGTGCCAGCAGTGGAGGACACCCGTCCTACAATGAGCAGTTCTTC. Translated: CASSGGHPSYNEQFF.

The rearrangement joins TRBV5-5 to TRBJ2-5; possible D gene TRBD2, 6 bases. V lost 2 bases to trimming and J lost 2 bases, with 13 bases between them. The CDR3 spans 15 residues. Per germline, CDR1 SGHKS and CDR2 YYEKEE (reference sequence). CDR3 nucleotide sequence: TGTGCCAGCAGCTTTCTAGCGTGGTTACAAGAGACCCAGTACTTC. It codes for CASSFLAWLQETQYF.

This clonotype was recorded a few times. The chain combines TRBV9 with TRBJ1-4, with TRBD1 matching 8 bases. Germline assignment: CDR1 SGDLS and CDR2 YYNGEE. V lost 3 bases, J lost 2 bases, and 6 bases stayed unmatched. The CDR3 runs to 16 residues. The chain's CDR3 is CASSATGASTNEKLFF. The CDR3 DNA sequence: TGTGCCAGCAGCGCGACAGGGGCGTCGACTAATGAAAAACTGTTTTTT.

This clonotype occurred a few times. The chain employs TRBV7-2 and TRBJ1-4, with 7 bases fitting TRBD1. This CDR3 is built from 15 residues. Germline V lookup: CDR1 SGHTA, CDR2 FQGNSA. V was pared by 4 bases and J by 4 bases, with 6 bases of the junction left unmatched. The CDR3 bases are TGTGCCAGCAGCTCCGACAGGGTCCATAATGAAAAACTGTTTTTT. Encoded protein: CASSSDRVHNEKLFF.

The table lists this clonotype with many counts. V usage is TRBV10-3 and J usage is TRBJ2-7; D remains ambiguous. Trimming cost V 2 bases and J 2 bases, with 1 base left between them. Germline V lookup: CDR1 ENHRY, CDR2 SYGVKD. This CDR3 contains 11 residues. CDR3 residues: CAISETYEQYF. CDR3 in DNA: TGTGCCATCAGTGAGACCTACGAGCAGTACTTC.

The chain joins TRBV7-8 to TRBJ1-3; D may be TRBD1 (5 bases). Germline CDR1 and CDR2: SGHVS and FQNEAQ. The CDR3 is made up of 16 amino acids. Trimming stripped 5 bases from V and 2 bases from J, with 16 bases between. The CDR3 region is CASSEGPAKTGNTIYF. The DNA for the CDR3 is TGTGCCAGCAGCGAGGGACCAGCGAAAACTGGAAACACCATATATTTT.

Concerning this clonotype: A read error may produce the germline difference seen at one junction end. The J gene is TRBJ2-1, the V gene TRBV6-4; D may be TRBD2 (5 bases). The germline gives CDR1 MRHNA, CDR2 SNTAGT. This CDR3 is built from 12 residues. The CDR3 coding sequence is TGTGTCAGCAGTGATGGAGGCGGTGAGCAGTTCTTC. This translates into CVSSDGGGEQFF.

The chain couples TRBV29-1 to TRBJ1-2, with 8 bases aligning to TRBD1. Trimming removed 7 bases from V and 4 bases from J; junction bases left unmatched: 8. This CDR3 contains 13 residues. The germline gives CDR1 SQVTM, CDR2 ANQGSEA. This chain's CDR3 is CSARTGLTYGYTF. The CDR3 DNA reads TGCAGCGCTCGGACAGGGCTTACCTATGGCTACACCTTC.

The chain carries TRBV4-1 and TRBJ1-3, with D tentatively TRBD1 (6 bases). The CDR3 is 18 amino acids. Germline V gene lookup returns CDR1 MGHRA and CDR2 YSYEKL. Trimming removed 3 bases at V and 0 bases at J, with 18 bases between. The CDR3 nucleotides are TGCGCCAGCAGCCATCCCCCGGGACACCTAAGCTCTGGAAACACCATATATTTT. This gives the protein CASSHPPGHLSSGNTIYF.

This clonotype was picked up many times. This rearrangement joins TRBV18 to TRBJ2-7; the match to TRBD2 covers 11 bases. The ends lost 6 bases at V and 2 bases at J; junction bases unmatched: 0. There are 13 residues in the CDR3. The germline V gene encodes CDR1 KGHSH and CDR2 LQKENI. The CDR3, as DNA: TGTGCCAGCTCGGGACTAGCGGCCTACGAGCAGTACTTC. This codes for CASSGLAAYEQYF.

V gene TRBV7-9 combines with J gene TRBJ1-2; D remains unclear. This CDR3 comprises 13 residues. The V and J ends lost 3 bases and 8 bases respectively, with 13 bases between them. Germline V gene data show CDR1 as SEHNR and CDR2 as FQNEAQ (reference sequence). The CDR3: CASSFPASDGYTF. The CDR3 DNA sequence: TGTGCCAGCAGCTTCCCGGCCTCGGACGGCTACACCTTC.

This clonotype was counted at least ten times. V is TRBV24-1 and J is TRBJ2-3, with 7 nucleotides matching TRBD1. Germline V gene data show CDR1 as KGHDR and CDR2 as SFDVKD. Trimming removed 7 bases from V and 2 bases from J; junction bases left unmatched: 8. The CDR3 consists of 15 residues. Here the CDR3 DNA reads TGTGCCACCAGCTCCAGGGGACAGCACACAGATACGCAGTATTTT. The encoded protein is CATSSRGQHTDTQYF.

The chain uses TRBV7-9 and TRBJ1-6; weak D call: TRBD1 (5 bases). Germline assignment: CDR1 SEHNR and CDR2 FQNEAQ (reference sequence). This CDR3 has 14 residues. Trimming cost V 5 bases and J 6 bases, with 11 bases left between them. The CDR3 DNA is TGTGCCAGCAGCGGGGGGGTCTTTAATTCACCCCTCCACTTT. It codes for CASSGGVFNSPLHF. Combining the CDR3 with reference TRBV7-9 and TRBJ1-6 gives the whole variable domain DTGVSQNPRHKITKRGQNVTFRCDPISEHNRLYWYRQTLGQGPEFLTYFQNEAQLEKSRLLSDRFSAERPKGSFSTLEIQRTEQGDSAMYLCASSGGVFNSPLHFGNGTRLTVT.

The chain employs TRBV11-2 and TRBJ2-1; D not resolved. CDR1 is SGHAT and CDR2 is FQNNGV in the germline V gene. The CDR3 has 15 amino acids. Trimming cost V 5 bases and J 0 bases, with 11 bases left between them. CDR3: CASSPMASSYNEQFF. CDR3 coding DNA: TGTGCCAGCAGCCCCATGGCAAGCTCCTACAATGAGCAGTTCTTC. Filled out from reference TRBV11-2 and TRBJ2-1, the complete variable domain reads EAGVAQSPRYKIIEKRQSVAFWCNPISGHATLYWYQQILGQGPKLLIQFQNNGVVDDSQLPKDRFSAERLKGVDSTLKIQPAKLEDSAVYLCASSPMASSYNEQFFGPGTRLTVL.

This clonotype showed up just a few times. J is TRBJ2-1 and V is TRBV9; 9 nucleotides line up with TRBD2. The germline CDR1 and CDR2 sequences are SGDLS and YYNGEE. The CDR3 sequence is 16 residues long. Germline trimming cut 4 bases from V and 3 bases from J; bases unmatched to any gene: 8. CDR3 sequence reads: CASSPPIAGDYNEQFF. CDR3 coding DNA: TGTGCCAGCAGCCCGCCTATAGCGGGAGACTACAATGAGCAGTTCTTC.

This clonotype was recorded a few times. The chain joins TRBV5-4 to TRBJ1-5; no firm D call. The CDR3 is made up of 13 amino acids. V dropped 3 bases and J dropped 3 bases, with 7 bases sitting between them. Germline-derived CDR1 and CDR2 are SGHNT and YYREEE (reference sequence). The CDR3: CASSYGSNQPQHF. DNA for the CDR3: TGTGCCAGCAGCTACGGATCCAATCAGCCCCAGCATTTT.